This T cell receptor beta chain is drawn from a study of blood T cell repertoires in COVID-19. Study-wide background: Samples came from the United States, Italy and Spain, spanning acute and convalescent COVID-19. T cells, B-cell-depleted T cells, or PBMCs supplied cDNA or gDNA.

The V end was cut by 3 bases, the J end by 6 bases, with 6 bases between. Germline V gene data show CDR1 as DFQATT and CDR2 as SNEGSKA (reference sequence). The CDR3 has 11 amino acids. In the original analysis: It was from reference gene primer amplification that nucleated cell counts were estimated. Assay: immunoSEQ multiplex PCR; the TCRdb copy retains only in-frame clones and omits some. That table furnishes V, J and clone size, whereas the DNA furnished D and trimming. The table includes approximately 330,000 clones, approximately 90% detected once. The Seattle site enrolled patients during active infection and followed them longitudinally.

This sequence joins TRBV20-1 and TRBJ2-1; D not resolved. The source is a man aged 30 to 45 with COVID-19, enrolled during active disease. What was sequenced was peripheral blood. CDR3 coding DNA: TGCAGTGCTAGGGGCTCCAATGAGCAGTTCTTC. Encoded protein: CSARGSNEQFF.